This TCR beta chain was documented in a study of cytomegalovirus exposure and HLA in healthy donors. Study information: Early released data comprised 75 million to 100 million unique TCRs from HLA-typed donors. General study findings and limits: A later analysis showed TCR association rates differing by HLA locus, peaking at DRB1 and lowest at HLA-C.

Every donor was a healthy person donating bone marrow. The V end was cut by 6 bases, the J end by 6 bases, with 15 bases between. CDR1 MDHEN and CDR2 SYDVKM come from the germline V gene. The CDR3 spans 14 residues. Worth noting for this clone: What it binds is not known.

Primers for the PCR totalled 60 Vbeta and 13 Jbeta. Sequenced by immunoSEQ multiplex PCR; TCRdb stores in-frame clones only, minus some. The sample has under 200,000 clones; roughly four fifths are singletons. This receptor was identified in a man under 40 in good health and CMV-seronegative. The chain links TRBV28 to TRBJ1-5, with D unclear. The sequenced material came from PBMCs. This chain's CDR3 is CASSLSPGFQPQHF. The DNA for the CDR3 is TGTGCCAGCAGCCTCTCCCCGGGGTTTCAGCCCCAGCATTTT.